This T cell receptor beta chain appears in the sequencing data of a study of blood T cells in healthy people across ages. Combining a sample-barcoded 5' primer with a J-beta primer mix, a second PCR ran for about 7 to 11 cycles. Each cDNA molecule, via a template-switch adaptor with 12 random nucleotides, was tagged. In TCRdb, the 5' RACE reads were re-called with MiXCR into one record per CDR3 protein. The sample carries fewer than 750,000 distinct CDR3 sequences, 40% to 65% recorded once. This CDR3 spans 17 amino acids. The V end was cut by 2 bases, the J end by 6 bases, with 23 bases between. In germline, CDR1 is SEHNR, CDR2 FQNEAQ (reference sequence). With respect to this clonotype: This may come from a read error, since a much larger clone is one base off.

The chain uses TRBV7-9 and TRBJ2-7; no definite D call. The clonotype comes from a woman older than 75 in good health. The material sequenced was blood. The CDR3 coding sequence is TGTGCCAGCAGCTTAAGCTATCTCAGTAATAGGGTTCCCGAGCAGTACTTC. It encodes CASSLSYLSNRVPEQYF.